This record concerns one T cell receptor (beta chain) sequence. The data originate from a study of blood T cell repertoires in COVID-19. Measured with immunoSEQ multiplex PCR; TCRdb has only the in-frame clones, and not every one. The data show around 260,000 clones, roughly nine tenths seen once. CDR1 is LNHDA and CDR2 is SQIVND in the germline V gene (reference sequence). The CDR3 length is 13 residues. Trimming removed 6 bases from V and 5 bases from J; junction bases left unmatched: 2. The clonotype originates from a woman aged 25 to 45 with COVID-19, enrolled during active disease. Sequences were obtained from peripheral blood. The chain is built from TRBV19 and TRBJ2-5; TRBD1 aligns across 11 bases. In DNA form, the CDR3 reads TGTGCCAGTAGGGACAGGGGGCTTGAGACCCAGTACTTC. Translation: CASRDRGLETQYF.